The 25 T cell receptor beta chains given below trace back to one sample, sequenced in a study of T cells in Graves' hyperthyroidism and ophthalmopathy. TCR beta CDR3 regions were amplified from RNA. HTBI primers were used for first-round RT-PCR of the TCR CDR3. TCRdb redid the calling of the multiplex PCR reads with MiXCR, one entry per CDR3 protein. The sample shows around 300,000 distinct CDR3 sequences, roughly 20% of them seen only once. The specimen was blood. These receptors were collected from a man between 50 and 59 years old with Graves' ophthalmopathy.

This clonotype was picked up a small number of times. This chain links TRBV12-3 or TRBV12-4 with TRBJ1-6; TRBD1 matches 7 bases. The ends lost 6 bases at V and 7 bases at J; junction bases unmatched: 6. There are 14 residues in the CDR3. DNA for the CDR3: TGTGCCAGCAGCCGACAGGGAAAGAATTCACCCCTCCACTTT. Translating it yields CASSRQGKNSPLHF.

This chain uses TRBV20-1 with TRBJ1-4, with no clear D. The germline V gene encodes CDR1 DFQATT and CDR2 SNEGSKA (reference sequence). The CDR3 is 14 amino acids. Trimming removed 5 bases from V and 5 bases from J, with 15 bases in between. CDR3 DNA sequence: TGCAGTGCTCGCCCCGGTACAGAGAATGAAAAACTGTTTTTT. It specifies CSARPGTENEKLFF.

This clonotype was recorded at least ten times. This chain uses TRBV29-1 with TRBJ2-5; D is perhaps TRBD1 or TRBD2 (6 bases each). Trimming cost V 0 bases and J 4 bases, with 18 bases left between them. Germline V gene data show CDR1 as SQVTM and CDR2 as ANQGSEA. The CDR3 consists of 16 residues. As DNA, the CDR3 is TGCAGCGTTGAAGATCAGACAGGAGGGCGTCTAGAGACCCAGTACTTC. Its translation: CSVEDQTGGRLETQYF.

The gene calls are TRBV9 and TRBJ2-3; 8 bases are shared with TRBD2. Trimming removed 4 bases from V and 1 base from J; junction bases left unmatched: 8. Germline-derived CDR1 and CDR2 are SGDLS and YYNGEE. The CDR3 extends over 16 amino acids. As DNA, the CDR3 is TGTGCCAGCAGCCTCTGGGGGCGGGGGGGCACAGATACGCAGTATTTT. It codes for CASSLWGRGGTDTQYF.

The gene calls are TRBV2 and TRBJ2-2; D call uncertain. Trimming removed 5 bases at V and 5 bases at J, with 15 bases between. Germline V lookup: CDR1 SNHLY, CDR2 FYNNEI. The CDR3 is made up of 15 amino acids. The CDR3 DNA follows: TGTGCCAGCAGTTTACAGCCTCGGCAGACCGGGGAGCTGTTTTTT. Its translation: CASSLQPRQTGELFF.

This clonotype was counted at least ten times. The V call is TRBV2, the J call TRBJ2-3; 7 positions match TRBD2. The CDR3 runs to 16 residues. Germline assignment: CDR1 SNHLY and CDR2 FYNNEI. The V gene end was trimmed by 6 bases and the J gene end by 0 bases; junction bases not matched to a gene: 9. CDR3 nucleotide sequence: TGTGCCAGCAGGGCTTCTAGCGGCTCTAGCACAGATACGCAGTATTTT. Amino acid sequence: CASRASSGSSTDTQYF.

This sequence joins TRBV7-9 and TRBJ2-2, with D hard to call. Germline loops: CDR1 SEHNR, CDR2 FQNEAQ (reference sequence). There are 14 residues in the CDR3. The V gene lost 4 bases and the J gene lost 6 bases, with 12 bases spanning the gap. The CDR3 sequence: CASSYPYGPGELFF. Here the CDR3 DNA reads TGTGCCAGCAGCTACCCTTATGGGCCCGGGGAGCTGTTTTTT.

Concerning this clonotype: This may stem from a read error, because a much larger clone lies one nucleotide away. This chain uses TRBV2 with TRBJ1-2; possible D gene TRBD1, 5 bases. Germline-derived CDR1 and CDR2 are SNHLY and FYNNEI. There are 12 residues in the CDR3. CDR3 sequence (DNA): TGTGCCAGCAGTGAAAGAGGGGATGGCTACGCCTTC. Translating gives CASSERGDGYAF.

The chain employs TRBV6-1 and TRBJ2-1; D gene unclear. The ends were cut back, 5 bases at V and 6 bases at J, with 14 bases in the middle. The CDR3 is 14 residues long. Germline assignment: CDR1 MNHNS and CDR2 SASEGT. CDR3: CASSQSAGGNEQFF. In nucleotides, the CDR3 is TGTGCCAGCAGTCAGAGTGCCGGCGGCAATGAGCAGTTCTTC.

V is TRBV3-1 and J is TRBJ2-1; TRBD2 aligns across 11 bases. CDR3 length equals 17 residues. Germline trimming cut 1 base from V and 6 bases from J; bases unmatched to any gene: 8. CDR1 LGHDT and CDR2 YNNKEL come from the germline V gene (reference sequence). The CDR3 DNA reads TGTGCCAGCAGCCAAGGCCGAACTAGCGGGAGTTGCAATGAGCAGTTCTTC. It encodes CASSQGRTSGSCNEQFF.

This clonotype appeared a few times. The chain is built from TRBV20-1 and TRBJ2-4; D unclear. With 6 bases removed from V and 5 bases from J, the gap between germline ends came to 20 bases. CDR3 size: 15 residues. Germline V lookup: CDR1 DFQATT, CDR2 SNEGSKA (reference sequence). CDR3 residues: CSAAPSRNGENIQYF. In DNA, the CDR3 is TGCAGTGCAGCCCCTTCCCGGAACGGAGAAAACATTCAGTACTTC.

Many counts were recorded for this clonotype. The DNA of the CDR3 is TGTGCCAGCCGATCGGGATTTCACGAGCAGTACTTC. The encoded protein is CASRSGFHEQYF. The chain recombines TRBV11-2 with TRBJ2-7, with a tentative D call TRBD2 (5 bases). From germline, CDR1 is SGHAT and CDR2 FQNNGV. Trimming stripped 8 bases from V and 5 bases from J, with 13 bases between. The CDR3 loop spans 12 amino acids.

In regard to this clonotype: A much larger clone differs by one base, so this may be a read error. V is TRBV2 and J is TRBJ1-5, with D tentatively TRBD1 (5 bases). This CDR3 has 13 residues. Germline CDR1 SNHLY, CDR2 FYNNEI. V lost 1 base and J lost 10, with 11 bases in between. The DNA for the CDR3 is TGTGCCAGCAGTGAAGGACAGCCTCACCCCCAGCATTTT. Protein product: CASSEGQPHPQHF.

This clonotype was found many times. The chain joins TRBV11-2 to TRBJ1-3; D gene uncertain. Germline V CDR1 and CDR2: SGHAT, FQNNGV. The CDR3 has 12 residues. The V end lost 1 base, the J end lost 6 bases, and 4 bases lay between the germline ends. CDR3 coding DNA: TGTGCCAGCAGCTTAGGGGAAAACACCATATATTTT. Protein: CASSLGENTIYF.

The V and J genes are TRBV19 and TRBJ1-1, with D hard to call. Germline lookup yields CDR1 LNHDA and CDR2 SQIVND (reference sequence). Trimming removed 4 bases at V and 4 bases at J, with 19 bases between. CDR3 length: 16 residues. The CDR3 sequence is CASSNRRAQVSTEAFF. Here the CDR3 DNA reads TGTGCCAGTAGTAATCGACGGGCTCAGGTGTCCACTGAAGCTTTCTTT.

The chain couples TRBV6-2 or TRBV6-3 to TRBJ2-3; 8 nucleotides align to TRBD2. J was trimmed by 5 bases and V by 6 bases; bases with no gene match: 19. The V gene's germline CDR1 is MNHEY and CDR2 SVGEGT. This CDR3 region has 18 residues. Written as DNA, the CDR3 is TGTGCCAGCAGAGCCAGACTCATTAGCGGGAAGGCGATAGATACGCAGTATTTT. Its protein is CASRARLISGKAIDTQYF.

Only a few counts were recorded for this clonotype. A much larger clone lies one base from this, so it may be a read error. The chain carries TRBV18 and TRBJ2-7; no clear D gene. Looked up from germline, CDR1 is KGHSH and CDR2 is LQKENI. The CDR3 runs to 12 residues. CDR3 sequence (DNA): TGTGCCAGCTCACCCGAGCTGTACGAGCGGTACTTC. Translating gives CASSPELYERYF.

This clonotype was found once. The chain links TRBV14 to TRBJ1-1; no definite D call. The CDR3 sequence is 15 residues long. V lost 1 base, J lost 0 bases, and 9 bases lay in between. The germline CDR1 and CDR2 sequences are SGHDN and FVKESK. The chain's CDR3 is CASSQVEGMNTEAFF. CDR3 DNA sequence: TGTGCCAGCAGCCAAGTTGAGGGCATGAACACTGAAGCTTTCTTT.

This clonotype was detected only a few times. The gene calls are TRBV5-8 and TRBJ2-3; 7 nucleotides match TRBD2. This CDR3 region has 15 residues. With 2 bases clipped from V and 2 bases from J, the junction kept 5 bases outside the gene matches. The germline V gene has CDR1 SGHTS and CDR2 YDEGEE. CDR3 amino acids: CASSFTGRTTDTQYF. The CDR3 DNA is TGTGCCAGCAGCTTTACCGGGAGGACCACAGATACGCAGTATTTT.

The chain combines TRBV2 with TRBJ2-7; D not resolved. V was trimmed by 6 bases and J by 2 bases, leaving 14 bases between them. Germline V gene sequence: CDR1 SNHLY, CDR2 FYNNEI. The CDR3 consists of 14 residues. The CDR3 spells CASRPRAGTYEQYF. Here the CDR3 DNA reads TGTGCCAGCAGGCCCCGGGCCGGTACCTACGAGCAGTACTTC.

As for this clonotype: Possible read error: a much larger clone is one base away. The conserved phenylalanine or tryptophan normally closing the CDR3 is absent here, so this likely arose from a read error. This chain joins TRBV29-1 and TRBJ2-7; TRBD1 aligns across 8 bases. Per the germline V gene, CDR1 is SQVTM and CDR2 is ANQGSEA. The V segment lost 2 bases and the J segment 1 base; nucleotides outside the gene matches: 4. The CDR3 runs 14 residues. The CDR3 DNA sequence: TGCAGCGTTGAATTTAGGACAGGGTCCTACGAGCAGTACCTC. Amino acid sequence: CSVEFRTGSYEQYL.

This clonotype came up many times. The rearrangement joins TRBV9 to TRBJ2-5, with D unclear. The V gene lost 0 bases and the J gene lost 5 bases, with 5 bases spanning the gap. Per the germline V gene, CDR1 is SGDLS and CDR2 is YYNGEE. This CDR3 contains 12 residues. As DNA, the CDR3 is TGTGCCAGCAGCGTAGTCGGGGAGACCCAGTACTTC. Translation gives CASSVVGETQYF.

The chain couples TRBV24-1 to TRBJ2-3; D is possibly TRBD2 (7 bases). The germline CDR1 and CDR2 sequences are KGHDR and SFDVKD. The CDR3 has 17 residues. V lost 1 base to trimming and J lost 1 base, with 14 bases between them. The CDR3 DNA follows: TGTGCCACCAGTGATTTCGGGGGGCGTTGGGGCACAGATACGCAGTATTTT. It codes for CATSDFGGRWGTDTQYF.

In this sample, this clonotype turned up many times. The chain is built from TRBV28 and TRBJ2-3; 13 positions agree with TRBD2. CDR3 size: 16 residues. CDR1 is MDHEN, CDR2 SYDVKM, per germline. Trimming cost V 5 bases and J 0 bases; bases outside gene matches: 2. CDR3: CASSQLAGGSTDTQYF. CDR3 coding DNA: TGTGCCAGCAGTCAACTAGCGGGAGGGAGCACAGATACGCAGTATTTT. Full variable domain (rest looked up from reference TRBV28 and TRBJ2-3): DVKVTQSSRYLVKRTGEKVFLECVQDMDHENMFWYRQDPGLGLRLIYFSYDVKMKEKGDIPEGYSVSREKKERFSLILESASTNQTSMYLCASSQLAGGSTDTQYFGPGTRLTVL.

As concerns this clonotype: This sequence may be a read error, since a much larger clone differs from it by one base. V and J are TRBV5-1 and TRBJ2-1; 8 nucleotides align to TRBD1. This CDR3 spans 14 amino acids. The germline CDR1 and CDR2 sequences are SGHRS and YFSETQ. V dropped 4 bases and J dropped 7; count of bases not matched to a gene: 7. CDR3 residues: CASSPGDRSNEQFF. The CDR3 DNA sequence: TGCGCCAGCAGCCCAGGGGACAGGTCGAATGAGCAGTTCTTC.